Sequencing of this T cell receptor beta chain was carried out in a study of blood T cell repertoires in COVID-19. Sequencing used immunoSEQ multiplex PCR; TCRdb keeps in-frame clones, though not all of them. The sample shows under 200,000 clones, around 85% of them seen only once. J lost 0 bases, V lost 2 bases, and 5 bases had no gene match. Germline-derived CDR1 and CDR2 are MNHEY and SVGAGI. The CDR3 contains 16 residues. The TCR was taken from a woman aged 60-70 years with COVID-19, enrolled during active disease. The sample comprised peripheral blood. The chain recombines TRBV6-5 with TRBJ1-2; 8 bases map to TRBD1. The chain's CDR3 is CASSYKLDRANYGYTF. CDR3 sequence (DNA): TGTGCCAGCAGTTACAAGTTGGACAGGGCTAACTATGGCTACACCTTC.